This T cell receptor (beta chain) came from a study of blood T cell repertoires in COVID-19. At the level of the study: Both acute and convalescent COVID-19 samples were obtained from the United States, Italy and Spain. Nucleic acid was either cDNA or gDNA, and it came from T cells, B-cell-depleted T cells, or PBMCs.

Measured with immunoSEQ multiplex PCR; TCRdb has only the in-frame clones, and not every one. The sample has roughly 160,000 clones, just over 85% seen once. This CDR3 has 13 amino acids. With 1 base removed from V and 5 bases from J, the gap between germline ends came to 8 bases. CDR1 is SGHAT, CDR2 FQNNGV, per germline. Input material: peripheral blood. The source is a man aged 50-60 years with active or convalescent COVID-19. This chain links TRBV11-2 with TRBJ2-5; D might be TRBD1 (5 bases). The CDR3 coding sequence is TGTGCCAGCAGCTTAGGGAACAGGGAGACCCAGTACTTC. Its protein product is CASSLGNRETQYF. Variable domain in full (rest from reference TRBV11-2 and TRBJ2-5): EAGVAQSPRYKIIEKRQSVAFWCNPISGHATLYWYQQILGQGPKLLIQFQNNGVVDDSQLPKDRFSAERLKGVDSTLKIQPAKLEDSAVYLCASSLGNRETQYFGPGTRLLVL.